Reported below is one T cell receptor beta chain. The CDR3 loop spans 14 amino acids. Germline trimming cut 3 bases from V and 10 bases from J; bases unmatched to any gene: 8. The germline CDR1 and CDR2 sequences are SGDLS and YYNGEE. Sequencing was performed with immunoSEQ multiplex PCR; in TCRdb, only in-frame clones are kept and a portion is missing. The profile shows about 68,000 clones, roughly nine tenths of them singletons. The data originate from a study of T cell changes during pregnancy in multiple sclerosis. This sequence joins TRBV9 and TRBJ2-1; TRBD2 matches at 9 bases. Sequencing used peripheral blood, obtained in the second trimester of pregnancy. This clonotype was sampled from a female donor with multiple sclerosis, enrolled in a pregnancy study. This chain's CDR3 is CASSGASGGNEQFF. CDR3 nucleotide sequence: TGTGCCAGCAGCGGAGCAAGCGGGGGGAACGAGCAGTTCTTC.